Given below is one T cell receptor (beta chain) in context. What it binds is not known. The CDR3 has 16 residues. J lost 2 bases, V lost 4 bases, and 8 bases had no gene match. CDR1 SGDLS and CDR2 YYNGEE come from the germline V gene. Here immunoSEQ multiplex PCR was the method, and the copy in TCRdb shows in-frame clones only, minus some. The repertoire consists of approximately 89,000 clones, with over 75% occurring once and the leading ten covering 0.25% to 0.35%. This record comes from a study of OX40 agonist ivuxolimab in advanced cancers. Study background: The dose-escalation group included hepatocellular carcinoma, melanoma, renal cell carcinoma and head and neck cancer. Study conclusions and caveats: Dosing at 0.1 to 3.0 mg/kg was accompanied by clonal expansion of CD4+ and CD8+ blood T cells by week 6.

The receptor comes from an adult with an advanced solid tumor such as melanoma, head and neck, liver or kidney cancer. The specimen was CD4+ or CD8+ T cells sorted from blood, collected in a trial of the OX40 agonist ivuxolimab. The chain uses TRBV9 and TRBJ1-2, with 10 nucleotides matching TRBD1. In DNA form, the CDR3 reads TGTGCCAGCAGCTCGGGACAGGGGTTATCAAACTATGGCTACACCTTC. This translates into CASSSGQGLSNYGYTF.